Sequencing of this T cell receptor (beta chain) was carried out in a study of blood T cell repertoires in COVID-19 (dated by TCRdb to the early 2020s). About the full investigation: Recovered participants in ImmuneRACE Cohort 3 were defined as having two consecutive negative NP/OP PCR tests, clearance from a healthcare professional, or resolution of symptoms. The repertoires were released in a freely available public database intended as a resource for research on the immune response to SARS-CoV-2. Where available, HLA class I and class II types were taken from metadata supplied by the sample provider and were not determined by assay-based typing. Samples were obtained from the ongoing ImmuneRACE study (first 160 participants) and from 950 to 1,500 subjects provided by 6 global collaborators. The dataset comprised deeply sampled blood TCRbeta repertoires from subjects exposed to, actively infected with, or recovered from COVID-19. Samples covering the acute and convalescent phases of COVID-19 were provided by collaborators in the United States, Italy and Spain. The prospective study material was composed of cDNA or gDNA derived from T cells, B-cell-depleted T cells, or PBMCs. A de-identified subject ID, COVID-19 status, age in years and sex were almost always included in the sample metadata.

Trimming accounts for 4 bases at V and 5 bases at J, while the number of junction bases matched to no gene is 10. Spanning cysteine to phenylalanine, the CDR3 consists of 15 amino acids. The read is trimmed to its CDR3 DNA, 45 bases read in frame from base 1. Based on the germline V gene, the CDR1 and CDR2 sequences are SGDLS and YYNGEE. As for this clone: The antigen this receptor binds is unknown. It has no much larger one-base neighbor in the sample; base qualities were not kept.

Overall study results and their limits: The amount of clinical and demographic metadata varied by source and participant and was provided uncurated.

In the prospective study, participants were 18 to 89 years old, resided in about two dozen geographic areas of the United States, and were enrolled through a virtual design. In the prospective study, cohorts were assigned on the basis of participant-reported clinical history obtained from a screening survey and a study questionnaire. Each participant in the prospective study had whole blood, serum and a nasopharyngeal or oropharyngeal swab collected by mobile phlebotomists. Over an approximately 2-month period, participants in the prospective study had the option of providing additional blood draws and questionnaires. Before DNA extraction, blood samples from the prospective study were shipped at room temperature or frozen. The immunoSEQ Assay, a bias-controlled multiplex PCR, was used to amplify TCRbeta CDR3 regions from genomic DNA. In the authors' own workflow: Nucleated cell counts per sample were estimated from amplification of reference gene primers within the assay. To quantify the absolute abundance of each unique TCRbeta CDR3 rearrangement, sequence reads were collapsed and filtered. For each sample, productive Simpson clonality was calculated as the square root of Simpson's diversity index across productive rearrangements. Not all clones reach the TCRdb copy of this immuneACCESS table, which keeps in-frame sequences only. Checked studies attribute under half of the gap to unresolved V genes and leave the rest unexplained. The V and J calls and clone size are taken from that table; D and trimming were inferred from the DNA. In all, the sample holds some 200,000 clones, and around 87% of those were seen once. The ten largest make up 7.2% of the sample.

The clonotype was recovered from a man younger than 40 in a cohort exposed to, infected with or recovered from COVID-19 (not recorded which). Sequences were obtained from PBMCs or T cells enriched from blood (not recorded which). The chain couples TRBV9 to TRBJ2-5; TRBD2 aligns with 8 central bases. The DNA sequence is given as TGTGCCAGCAGCCCAGACGGGGGGGATAGGGAGACCCAGTACTTC. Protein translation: CASSPDGGDRETQYF.